Below, 30 T cell receptor beta chains from the same sample are listed, as sequenced in a study of T cell responses to AZD1222 COVID-19 vaccine. Sequencing used immunoSEQ multiplex PCR; TCRdb keeps in-frame clones, though not all of them. The sample yields some 100,000 clones, 90% to 95% seen once. Sequencing was performed on peripheral blood, taken on day 0 of AZD1222 vaccination. All receptors come from an adult in good health.

This clone appeared once. The V gene is TRBV14, the J gene TRBJ1-2; a weak D match, TRBD1 (5 bases). The germline V gene encodes CDR1 SGHDN and CDR2 FVKESK. Trimming left V 2 bases short and J 4 bases short, with 14 bases between. The CDR3 is made up of 15 amino acids. The CDR3 nucleotides read TGTGCCAGCAGCCAACTGAGGCAGGGACTCTATGGCTACACCTTC. Its translation is CASSQLRQGLYGYTF. Looking up the rest from reference TRBV14 and TRBJ1-2 gives the full variable domain: EAGVTQFPSHSVIEKGQTVTLRCDPISGHDNLYWYRRVMGKEIKFLLHFVKESKQDESGMPNNRFLAERTGGTYSTLKVQPAELEDSGVYFCASSQLRQGLYGYTFGSGTRLTVV.

V gene TRBV6-5 combines with J gene TRBJ2-2; no clear D gene. CDR1 is MNHEY and CDR2 is SVGAGI in the germline V gene. The CDR3 contains 15 residues. Trimming left V 0 bases short and J 0 bases short, with 5 bases between. The CDR3 is CASSYSFSNTGELFF. The CDR3 DNA reads as TGTGCCAGCAGTTACTCTTTCTCGAACACCGGGGAGCTGTTTTTT.

Only one count was recorded for this clone. The J gene is TRBJ2-7, the V gene TRBV7-9, with D unclear. Per the germline V gene, CDR1 is SEHNR and CDR2 is FQNEAQ (reference sequence). The CDR3 sequence is 15 residues long. Trimming left V 5 bases short and J 3 bases short, with 17 bases between. CDR3 nucleotide sequence: TGTGCCAGCAGCCTACAAGTTGGAATATACTACGAGCAGTACTTC. Translation gives CASSLQVGIYYEQYF.

The chain is built from TRBV29-1 and TRBJ1-2, with D possibly TRBD1 on 6 matching bases. Between the trimmed V and J ends, which lost 4 bases and 2 bases, there was a span of 8 bases. CDR3 length: 12 amino acids. The germline V gene encodes CDR1 SQVTM and CDR2 ANQGSEA. The CDR3: CSVAQGNYGYTF. The CDR3 DNA follows: TGCAGCGTTGCCCAGGGGAACTATGGCTACACCTTC.

The chain links TRBV2 to TRBJ1-1; D is possibly TRBD1 (6 bases). Germline loops: CDR1 SNHLY, CDR2 FYNNEI. Trimming pared 4 bases from V and 8 bases from J, leaving 11 bases between. The CDR3 spans 12 residues. The chain's CDR3 is CASSGGGTEAFF. The DNA of the CDR3 is TGTGCCAGCAGTGGGGGGGGGACAGAAGCTTTCTTT.

V gene TRBV6-4 combines with J gene TRBJ2-5; weak D call: TRBD2 (6 bases). V was shortened by 2 bases and J by 1 base, with 8 bases between the two germline ends. The CDR3 length is 14 residues. CDR1 and CDR2 (germline): MRHNA, SNTAGT. CDR3 protein: CASSDNGGQETQYF. For the CDR3, the DNA is TGTGCCAGCAGTGACAACGGGGGCCAAGAGACCCAGTACTTC.

The chain links TRBV4-2 to TRBJ2-3; 10 bases fit TRBD2. Germline V gene data show CDR1 as LGHNA and CDR2 as YNFKEQ. Trimming removed 2 bases from V and 0 bases from J; junction bases left unmatched: 5. This CDR3 comprises 17 residues. This chain's CDR3 is CASSQKRGGLSTDTQYF. The DNA for the CDR3 is TGTGCCAGCAGCCAAAAGCGGGGGGGCCTGAGCACAGATACGCAGTATTTT.

This sequence joins TRBV5-1 and TRBJ1-3; a weak D match, TRBD1 (6 bases). The ends were cut back, 0 bases at V and 8 bases at J, with 12 bases in the middle. Germline lookup yields CDR1 SGHRS and CDR2 YFSETQ. CDR3 length: 14 amino acids. The CDR3 loop reads CASSLATGRDTIYF. CDR3 in DNA: TGCGCCAGCAGCTTGGCCACAGGGAGGGACACCATATATTTT.

V gene TRBV4-3 combines with J gene TRBJ2-7; D is undetermined. Trimming cost V 0 bases and J 4 bases, with 10 bases left between them. Germline-derived CDR1 and CDR2 are LGHNA and YSLEER. The CDR3 loop spans 14 amino acids. The CDR3 nucleotides read TGCGCCAGCAGCCAAGATAGCTCCGTTTACGAGCAGTACTTC. Translation gives CASSQDSSVYEQYF.

In its sample, this clone is medium-sized. The chain uses TRBV6-1 and TRBJ1-3, with TRBD1 matching over 7 bases. The V and J ends lost 1 base and 4 bases, in that order; junction bases with no gene match: 4. The germline V gene has CDR1 MNHNS and CDR2 SASEGT. This CDR3 contains 15 residues. The CDR3 sequence: CASSEEGAGGNTIYF. CDR3 sequence (DNA): TGTGCCAGCAGTGAAGAGGGGGCGGGAGGAAACACCATATATTTT.

This chain links TRBV19 with TRBJ1-2, with 7 bases that match TRBD1. The CDR3 loop spans 14 amino acids. The V gene end was trimmed by 5 bases and the J gene end by 2 bases; junction bases not matched to a gene: 5. Germline V gives CDR1 LNHDA, CDR2 SQIVND (reference sequence). DNA of the CDR3: TGTGCCAGTAGTTCGACAGGGAGGAACTATGGCTACACCTTC. Amino acid sequence: CASSSTGRNYGYTF.

The rearrangement links TRBV19 to TRBJ2-1; tentative D call: TRBD1 (6 bases). V was clipped by 5 bases and J by 7 bases, with 18 bases between them. There are 15 residues in the CDR3. CDR1 is LNHDA and CDR2 is SQIVND in the germline V gene (reference sequence). Here the CDR3 reads CASSAGQLRGNEQFF. The CDR3, as DNA: TGTGCCAGTAGTGCCGGGCAGTTGAGGGGGAATGAGCAGTTCTTC.

This clone showed up just once. An end of the junction does not agree with germline; a read error may underlie this. This sequence joins TRBV7-7 and TRBJ2-5; 8 bases map to TRBD1. CDR1 and CDR2 (germline): SSHAT, FNYEAQ (reference sequence). The CDR3 is 17 amino acids. The CDR3 coding sequence is TGTGCTAGCAGCCCCGGGACAGGCGGATACCTCCAAGAGACCCAGTACTTC. Protein: CASSPGTGGYLQETQYF.

The chain recombines TRBV7-3 with TRBJ1-2; the D gene is possibly TRBD1 (5 bases). The CDR3 length is 14 residues. Germline assignment: CDR1 SGHTA and CDR2 FQGTGA. V dropped 3 bases and J dropped 6 bases, with 14 bases sitting between them. For the CDR3, the DNA is TGTGCCAGCAGCTTCGGAGCGCAGGGCGATGGCTACACCTTC. Translating it yields CASSFGAQGDGYTF.

This rearrangement joins TRBV2 to TRBJ1-4, with D unresolved. V dropped 3 bases and J dropped 5 bases, with 10 bases sitting between them. The CDR3 is made up of 14 amino acids. Germline CDR1 SNHLY, CDR2 FYNNEI. The CDR3, as DNA: TGTGCCAGCAGTGACGAAGATTTAAATGAAAAACTGTTTTTT. This sequence encodes CASSDEDLNEKLFF.

The chain links TRBV6-4 to TRBJ2-3, with TRBD2 matching 12 bases. J gave up 4 bases and V 5 bases, and 4 bases lay outside the gene matches. CDR1 MRHNA and CDR2 SNTAGT come from the germline V gene. The CDR3 loop spans 15 amino acids. DNA for the CDR3: TGTGCCAGCAGTCCCACTAGCGGGGGGCCAGATACGCAGTATTTT. Its protein is CASSPTSGGPDTQYF.

The chain recombines TRBV11-1 with TRBJ1-3, with D hard to call. Germline CDR1 SGHAT, CDR2 FQDESV (reference sequence). Trimming took 2 bases from V and 2 from J, leaving 10 bases between them. This CDR3 comprises 15 residues. CDR3 nucleotides: TGTGCCAGCAGCTTAAGGGCGGTGGCTGGAAACACCATATATTTT. Its protein product is CASSLRAVAGNTIYF.

This chain links TRBV28 with TRBJ1-5; 12 bases align to TRBD1. The J segment lost 4 bases and the V segment lost 5 bases, leaving 6 bases of the junction unmatched. This CDR3 has 16 residues. The germline V gene encodes CDR1 MDHEN and CDR2 SYDVKM. CDR3 nucleotides: TGTGCCAGCAGTGAGATGGGACAGGGGGCAAATCAGCCCCAGCATTTT. Translated: CASSEMGQGANQPQHF. Using reference TRBV28 and TRBJ1-5 for the parts outside the CDR3, the full variable domain is DVKVTQSSRYLVKRTGEKVFLECVQDMDHENMFWYRQDPGLGLRLIYFSYDVKMKEKGDIPEGYSVSREKKERFSLILESASTNQTSMYLCASSEMGQGANQPQHFGDGTRLSIL.

The chain uses TRBV5-1 and TRBJ2-2, with 7 bases that match TRBD1. The V segment lost 5 bases and the J segment 0 bases; nucleotides outside the gene matches: 1. Germline V lookup: CDR1 SGHRS, CDR2 YFSETQ. The CDR3 has 14 residues. CDR3 DNA sequence: TGCGCCAGCAGGGACAGGACGAACACCGGGGAGCTGTTTTTT. This gives the protein CASRDRTNTGELFF. Full variable domain (missing parts from reference TRBV5-1 and TRBJ2-2): KAGVTQTPRYLIKTRGQQVTLSCSPISGHRSVSWYQQTPGQGLQFLFEYFSETQRNKGNFPGRFSGRQFSNSRSEMNVSTLELGDSALYLCASRDRTNTGELFFGEGSRLTVL.

The V and J genes are TRBV6-4 and TRBJ2-1; possibly TRBD2 for D (5 bases). Germline CDR1 reads MRHNA; CDR2 reads SNTAGT. V lost 2 bases, J lost 10 bases, and 12 bases lay in between. The CDR3 spans 13 residues. The CDR3 DNA reads as TGTGCCAGCAGTGACGGTAGCGTGGAGGAGCAGTTCTTC. Translating it yields CASSDGSVEEQFF.

The rearrangement uses TRBV19 and TRBJ1-2; the D is unclear. Looked up from germline, CDR1 is LNHDA and CDR2 is SQIVND (reference sequence). Trimming removed 2 bases from V and 6 bases from J, with 16 bases in between. This CDR3 region has 15 residues. CDR3 nucleotide sequence: TGTGCCAGTAGTATATCGCAGGAGAGGCTAGATGGCTACACCTTC. Amino acids: CASSISQERLDGYTF.

This chain uses TRBV3-1 (or the pseudogene TRBV3-2) with TRBJ1-1; D gene unclear. This CDR3 has 15 residues. Germline V CDR1 and CDR2: LGHDT, YNNKEL (reference sequence). V was shortened by 3 bases and J by 3 bases, with 14 bases between the two germline ends. The CDR3 region is CASSQAGIRDTEAFF. The DNA of the CDR3 is TGTGCCAGCAGCCAGGCCGGGATAAGGGACACTGAAGCTTTCTTT.

The chain recombines TRBV20-1 with TRBJ2-7, with D uncertain. V gave up 6 bases and J gave up 5 bases, with 8 bases separating them. The V gene's germline CDR1 is DFQATT and CDR2 SNEGSKA (reference sequence). CDR3 length: 10 amino acids. The CDR3 loop is CSANWDEQYF. In nucleotides, the CDR3 is TGCAGTGCAAACTGGGACGAGCAGTACTTC.

The rearrangement links TRBV21-1 to TRBJ1-3; the DNA was not used to check the table's D call, TRBD1. TRBV21-1 corresponds to a pseudogene. This CDR3 spans 16 amino acids. The CDR3 is CASSKEGQGFGNTIYF. The DNA of the CDR3 is TGTGCCAGCAGCAAAGAGGGACAGGGGTTCGGAAACACCATATATTTT.

The CDR3 region is CASSLVLGSEKLFF. Here the CDR3 DNA reads TGTGCCAGCAGTTTAGTCCTGGGGAGTGAAAAACTGTTTTTT. The chain uses TRBV27 and TRBJ1-4; D unclear. The germline gives CDR1 MNHEY, CDR2 SMNVEV (reference sequence). The ends were cut back, 2 bases at V and 7 bases at J, with 11 bases in the middle. CDR3 length: 14 residues.

V usage is TRBV6-4 and J usage is TRBJ2-3; 9 bases match TRBD1. The CDR3 contains 17 residues. Per the germline V gene, CDR1 is MRHNA and CDR2 is SNTAGT. Trimming removed 2 bases from V and 6 bases from J; junction bases left unmatched: 12. The CDR3 DNA is TGTGCCAGCAGTGACCAGGCCACAGGGGGCAGCAGGGATACGCAGTATTTT. Amino acids: CASSDQATGGSRDTQYF.

The chain's CDR3 is CAISGKDRAYEQYF. CDR3 sequence (DNA): TGTGCCATCAGTGGGAAGGACAGGGCCTACGAGCAGTACTTC. This chain connects TRBV10-3 to TRBJ2-7; 8 bases map to TRBD1. The CDR3 runs 14 residues. Looked up from germline, CDR1 is ENHRY and CDR2 is SYGVKD. Germline trimming cut 4 bases from V and 2 bases from J; bases unmatched to any gene: 4.

The gene calls are TRBV25-1 and TRBJ1-1; D remains ambiguous. The CDR3 has 14 residues. The germline V and J ends were trimmed by 0 bases and 1 base, with 6 bases remaining between them. The germline V gene encodes CDR1 MGHDK and CDR2 SYGVNS. CDR3 sequence: CASSEYAANTEAFF. CDR3 DNA sequence: TGTGCCAGCAGTGAATACGCCGCGAACACTGAAGCTTTCTTT.

The chain recombines TRBV24-1 with TRBJ2-2; possibly TRBD2 for D (5 bases). Germline CDR1 is KGHDR and CDR2 is SFDVKD. Trimming pared 6 bases from V and 8 bases from J, leaving 12 bases between. This CDR3 region has 13 residues. The CDR3 protein is CATSRDGRGELFF. CDR3 DNA: TGTGCCACCAGTCGAGATGGGAGAGGGGAGCTGTTTTTT.

The chain recombines TRBV5-1 with TRBJ2-1; 7 nucleotides align to TRBD1. Germline assignment: CDR1 SGHRS and CDR2 YFSETQ. There are 15 residues in the CDR3. The V gene end was trimmed by 4 bases and the J gene end by 0 bases; junction bases not matched to a gene: 4. The DNA of the CDR3 is TGCGCCAGCAGCCTAGACAGGGCCTCCTACAATGAGCAGTTCTTC. Its protein product is CASSLDRASYNEQFF.